These 5 T cell receptor beta chains share one sample of origin, sequenced in a study of shared clonotypes between healthy human individuals. Sequencing was performed with immunoSEQ multiplex PCR; in TCRdb, only in-frame clones are kept and a portion is missing. The top ten clones hold roughly 1.4% of a sample with some 1 million clones, around four fifths of them seen once. Sequencing was done on a sample of memory CD4+ T cells sorted from blood. Described subset: CD45RA-negative fraction. The receptors originated from a man younger than 35 in good health.

The chain joins TRBV4-1 to TRBJ1-6; unclear D gene. Trimming removed 3 bases from V and 5 bases from J, with 14 bases in between. CDR3 size: 16 residues. The V gene's germline CDR1 is MGHRA and CDR2 YSYEKL. CDR3 DNA sequence: TGCGCCAGCAGCCAGGAGCACAGAAGCCATAATTCACCCCTCCACTTT. It yields the protein CASSQEHRSHNSPLHF.

On this clone: Distinct nucleotide sequences in the sample also encode this CDR3. The CDR3 DNA follows: TGCGCCAGCAGCTTGGGGTTAGCGTCCTACAATGAGCAGTTCTTC. This sequence encodes CASSLGLASYNEQFF. This chain joins TRBV5-1 and TRBJ2-1; weak D call: TRBD2 (5 bases). CDR1 is SGHRS, CDR2 YFSETQ, per germline. This CDR3 region has 15 residues. Trimming removed 0 bases at V and 1 base at J, with 8 bases between.

A remark on this clone: This specimen includes other DNA sequences encoding the same CDR3. The genes are TRBV27 and TRBJ2-1; D is possibly TRBD1 (7 bases). This CDR3 has 15 amino acids. Germline V gene sequence: CDR1 MNHEY, CDR2 SMNVEV (reference sequence). V lost 3 bases and J lost 3, with 12 bases in between. The CDR3, as DNA: TGTGCCAGCAGTTTGGGCCAGGGGGGCTACAATGAGCAGTTCTTC. Its translation: CASSLGQGGYNEQFF.

The chain has TRBV18 and TRBJ2-7; possible D gene TRBD1, 5 bases. Germline V gene sequence: CDR1 KGHSH, CDR2 LQKENI. The CDR3 length is 13 residues. The CDR3 nucleotides are TGTGCTACAGCTGTGTCGAAGGGGTACGAGCAGTACTTC. It yields the protein CATAVSKGYEQYF.

The chain combines TRBV6-6 with TRBJ1-2; TRBD1 agrees at 10 bases. The CDR3 has 15 residues. Trimming cost V 8 bases and J 7 bases; bases outside gene matches: 13. Per germline, CDR1 MNHNY and CDR2 SVGAGI (reference sequence). The CDR3 here is CASRVTGGVKGGYTF. The DNA of the CDR3 is TGTGCCAGCCGCGTGACAGGGGGCGTTAAAGGTGGCTACACCTTC.